This entry describes one T cell receptor (beta chain). Its target is not known. The sample comes from a study of Graves' ophthalmopathy and Graves' hyperthyroidism. The germline V gene encodes CDR1 SGHTA and CDR2 FQGTGA. The CDR3 has 16 residues. V was pared by 5 bases and J by 2 bases, with 19 bases between. Patients were left out if they had other autoimmune diseases, uncontrolled infections, pregnancy or lactation. The TCR beta CDR3 regions underwent amplification from RNA transcripts. Scientists carried out first-round RT-PCR using HTBI primers and then a second-round multiplex PCR. TCRdb called the multiplex PCR reads again in MiXCR, with one record for every CDR3 protein. The sample has 650,000 to 900,000 distinct CDR3 sequences, 40% seen once. Study-level points and caveats: With roughly 65% sensitivity and approximately 73% specificity, the model predicted ophthalmopathy progression. Blood also harbored most expanded thyroid clonotypes above 0.001 frequency.

The sample consisted of peripheral blood. The chain couples TRBV7-3 to TRBJ2-7; a possible D gene is TRBD2 (5 bases). The source of this sequence is an adult man with Graves' ophthalmopathy. CDR3 amino acids: CASSPVLSGNTYEQYF. CDR3 bases: TGTGCCAGCAGCCCTGTCTTATCGGGAAATACCTACGAGCAGTACTTC.